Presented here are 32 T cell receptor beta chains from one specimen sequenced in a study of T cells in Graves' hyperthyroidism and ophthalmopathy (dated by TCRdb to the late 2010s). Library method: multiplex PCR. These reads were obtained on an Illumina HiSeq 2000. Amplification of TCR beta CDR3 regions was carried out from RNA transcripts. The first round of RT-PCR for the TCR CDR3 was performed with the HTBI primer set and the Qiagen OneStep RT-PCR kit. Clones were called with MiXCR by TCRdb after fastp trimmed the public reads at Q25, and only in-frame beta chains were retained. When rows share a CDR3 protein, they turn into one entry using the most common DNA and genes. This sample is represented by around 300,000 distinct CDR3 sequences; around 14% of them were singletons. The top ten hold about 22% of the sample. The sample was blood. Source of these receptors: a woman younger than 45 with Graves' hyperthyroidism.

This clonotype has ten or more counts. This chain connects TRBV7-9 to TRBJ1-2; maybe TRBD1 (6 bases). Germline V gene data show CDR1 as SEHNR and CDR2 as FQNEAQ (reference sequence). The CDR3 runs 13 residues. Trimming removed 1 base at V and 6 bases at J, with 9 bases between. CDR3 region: CASSLEHRDGYTF. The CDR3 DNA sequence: TGTGCCAGCAGCTTAGAGCACAGGGATGGCTACACCTTC.

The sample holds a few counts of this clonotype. CDR3: CASSPAGGAMNTEAFF. The CDR3 coding sequence is TGTGCCAGCTCACCCGCAGGGGGCGCGATGAACACTGAAGCTTTCTTT. The chain recombines TRBV18 with TRBJ1-1, with 8 bases that match TRBD1. After removal of 3 bases from V and 0 bases from J, the junction contained 6 bases not matched to a gene. Germline CDR1 reads KGHSH; CDR2 reads LQKENI. CDR3 length: 16 amino acids.

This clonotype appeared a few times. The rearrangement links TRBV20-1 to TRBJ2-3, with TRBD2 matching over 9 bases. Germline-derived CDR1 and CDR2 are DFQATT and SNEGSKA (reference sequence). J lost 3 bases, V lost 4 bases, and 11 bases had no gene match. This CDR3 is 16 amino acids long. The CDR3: CSATLISGRGTDTQYF. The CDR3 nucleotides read TGCAGTGCTACACTAATTAGCGGGAGAGGAACAGATACGCAGTATTTT.

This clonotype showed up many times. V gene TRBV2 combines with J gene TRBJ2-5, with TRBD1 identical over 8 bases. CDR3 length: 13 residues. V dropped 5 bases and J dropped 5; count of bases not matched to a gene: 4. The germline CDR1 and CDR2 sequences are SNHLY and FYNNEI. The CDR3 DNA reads TGTGCCAGCAGTTGGACAGGGCAGGAGACCCAGTACTTC. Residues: CASSWTGQETQYF. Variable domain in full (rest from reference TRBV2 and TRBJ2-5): EPEVTQTPSHQVTQMGQEVILRCVPISNHLYFYWYRQILGQKVEFLVSFYNNEISEKSEIFDDQFSVERPDGSNFTLKIRSTKLEDSAMYFCASSWTGQETQYFGPGTRLLVL.

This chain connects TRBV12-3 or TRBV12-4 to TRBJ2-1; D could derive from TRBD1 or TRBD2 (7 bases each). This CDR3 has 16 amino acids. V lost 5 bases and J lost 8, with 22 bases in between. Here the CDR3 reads CASSPPGGTIYDEQFF. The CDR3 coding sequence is TGTGCCAGCAGTCCTCCAGGGGGGACTATATACGATGAGCAGTTCTTC.

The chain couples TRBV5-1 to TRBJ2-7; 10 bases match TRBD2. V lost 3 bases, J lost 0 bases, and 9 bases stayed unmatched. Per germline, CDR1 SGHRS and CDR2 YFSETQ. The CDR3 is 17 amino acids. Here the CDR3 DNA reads TGCGCCAGCAGCTCCCTCGGACTAGCGGACGCCTCCTACGAGCAGTACTTC. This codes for CASSSLGLADASYEQYF.

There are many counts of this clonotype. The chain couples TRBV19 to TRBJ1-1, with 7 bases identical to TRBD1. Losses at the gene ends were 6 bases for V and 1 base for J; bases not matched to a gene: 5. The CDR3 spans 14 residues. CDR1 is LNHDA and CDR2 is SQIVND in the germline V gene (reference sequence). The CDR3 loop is CASSVTGSNTEAFF. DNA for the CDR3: TGTGCCAGTAGCGTGACAGGGTCGAACACTGAAGCTTTCTTT.

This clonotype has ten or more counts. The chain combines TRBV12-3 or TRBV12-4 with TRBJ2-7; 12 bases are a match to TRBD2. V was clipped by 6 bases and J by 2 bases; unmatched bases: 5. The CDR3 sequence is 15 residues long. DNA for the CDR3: TGTGCCAGCAGCCAGACTAGCGGGAGTACCTACGAGCAGTACTTC. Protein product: CASSQTSGSTYEQYF.

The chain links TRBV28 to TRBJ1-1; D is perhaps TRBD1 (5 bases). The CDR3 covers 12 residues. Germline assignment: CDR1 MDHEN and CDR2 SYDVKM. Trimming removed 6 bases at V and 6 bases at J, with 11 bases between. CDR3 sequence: CASSSDSSEAFF. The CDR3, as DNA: TGTGCCAGCAGCAGCGACAGCTCTGAAGCTTTCTTT.

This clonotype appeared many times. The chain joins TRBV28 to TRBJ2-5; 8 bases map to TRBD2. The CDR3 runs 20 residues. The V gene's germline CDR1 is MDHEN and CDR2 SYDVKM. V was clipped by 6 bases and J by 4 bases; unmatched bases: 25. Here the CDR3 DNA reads TGTGCCAGCAGCCCCACCTTACCACCCTCGGGGGGGGTAGGTGGAGAGACCCAGTACTTC. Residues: CASSPTLPPSGGVGGETQYF.

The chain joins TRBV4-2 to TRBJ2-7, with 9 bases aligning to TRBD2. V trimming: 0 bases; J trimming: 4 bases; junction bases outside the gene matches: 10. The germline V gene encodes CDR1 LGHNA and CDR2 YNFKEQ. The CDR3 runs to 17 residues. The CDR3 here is CASSQEGRLAGGYEQYF. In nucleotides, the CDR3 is TGTGCCAGCAGCCAAGAGGGCCGGCTGGCGGGAGGGTACGAGCAGTACTTC.

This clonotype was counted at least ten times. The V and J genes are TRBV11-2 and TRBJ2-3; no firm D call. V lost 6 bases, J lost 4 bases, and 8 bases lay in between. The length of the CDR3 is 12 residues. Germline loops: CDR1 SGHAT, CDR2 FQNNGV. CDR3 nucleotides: TGTGCCAGCAGTTTCGGTGCAGATACGCAGTATTTT. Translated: CASSFGADTQYF.

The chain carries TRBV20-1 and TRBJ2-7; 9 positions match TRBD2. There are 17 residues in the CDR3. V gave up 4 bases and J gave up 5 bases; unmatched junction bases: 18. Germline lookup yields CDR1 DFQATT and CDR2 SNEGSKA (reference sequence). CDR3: CSAIGDESAGGSHEQYF. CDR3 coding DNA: TGCAGTGCTATCGGGGATGAATCGGCGGGAGGGTCCCACGAGCAGTACTTC.

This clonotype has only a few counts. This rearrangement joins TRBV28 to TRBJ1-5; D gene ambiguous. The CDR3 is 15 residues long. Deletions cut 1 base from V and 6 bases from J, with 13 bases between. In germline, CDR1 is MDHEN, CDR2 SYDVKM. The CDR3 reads CASSLSPHLGQPQHF. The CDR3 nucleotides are TGTGCCAGCAGTTTATCTCCCCATCTGGGTCAGCCCCAGCATTTT.

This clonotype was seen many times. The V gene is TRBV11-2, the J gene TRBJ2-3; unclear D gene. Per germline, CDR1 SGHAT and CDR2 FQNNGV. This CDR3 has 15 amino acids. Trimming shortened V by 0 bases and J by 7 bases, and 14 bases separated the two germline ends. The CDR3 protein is CASSLEGGYANTQYF. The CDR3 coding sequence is TGTGCCAGCAGCTTAGAAGGCGGCTACGCAAATACGCAGTATTTT.

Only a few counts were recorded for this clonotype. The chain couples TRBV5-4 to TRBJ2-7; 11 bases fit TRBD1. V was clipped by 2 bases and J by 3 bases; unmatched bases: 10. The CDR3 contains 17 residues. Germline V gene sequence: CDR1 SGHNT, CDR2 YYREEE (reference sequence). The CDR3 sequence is CASSFGQGARTHYEQYF. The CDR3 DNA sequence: TGTGCCAGCAGCTTTGGACAGGGGGCGCGTACCCACTACGAGCAGTACTTC.

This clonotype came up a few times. Here the CDR3 reads CASSGVLAGVQGGELFF. CDR3 sequence (DNA): TGTGCCAGCAGTGGCGTGCTAGCGGGAGTCCAGGGCGGGGAGCTGTTTTTT. This chain uses TRBV7-9 with TRBJ2-2, with 10 bases aligning to TRBD2. Germline V CDR1 and CDR2: SEHNR, FQNEAQ (reference sequence). The CDR3 length is 17 residues. Trimming took 6 bases from V and 7 from J; bases not matched to a gene: 14.

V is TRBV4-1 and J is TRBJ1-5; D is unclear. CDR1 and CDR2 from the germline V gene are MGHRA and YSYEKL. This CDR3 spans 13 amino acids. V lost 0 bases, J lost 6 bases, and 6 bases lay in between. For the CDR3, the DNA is TGCGCCAGCAGCCAAGATCCCCCTCAGCCCCAGCATTTT. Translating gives CASSQDPPQPQHF.

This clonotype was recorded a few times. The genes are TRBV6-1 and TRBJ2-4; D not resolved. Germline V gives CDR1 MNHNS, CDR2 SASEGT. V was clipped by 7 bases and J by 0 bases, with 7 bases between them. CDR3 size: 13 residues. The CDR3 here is CASTVLAKNIQYF. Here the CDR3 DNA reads TGTGCCAGCACCGTTCTAGCCAAAAACATTCAGTACTTC.

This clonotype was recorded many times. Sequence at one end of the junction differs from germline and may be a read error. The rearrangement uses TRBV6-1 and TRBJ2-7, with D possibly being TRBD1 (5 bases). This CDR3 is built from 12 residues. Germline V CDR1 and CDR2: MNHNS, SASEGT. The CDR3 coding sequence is TGCGCCAGCAGTGATAGGGGCTACGAGCAGTACTTC. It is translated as CASSDRGYEQYF.

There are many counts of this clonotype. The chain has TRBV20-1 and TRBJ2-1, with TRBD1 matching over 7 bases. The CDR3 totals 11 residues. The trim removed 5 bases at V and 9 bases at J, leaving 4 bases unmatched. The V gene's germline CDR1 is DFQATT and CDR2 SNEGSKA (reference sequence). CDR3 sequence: CSASRDSEQFF. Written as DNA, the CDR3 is TGCAGTGCTTCTAGGGACAGTGAGCAGTTCTTC.

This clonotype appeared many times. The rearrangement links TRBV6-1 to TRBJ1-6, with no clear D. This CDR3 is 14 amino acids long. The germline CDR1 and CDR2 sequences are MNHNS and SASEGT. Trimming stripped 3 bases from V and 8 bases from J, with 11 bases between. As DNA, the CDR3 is TGTGCCAGCAGTGACCGAGGGTCGGATTCACCCCTCCACTTT. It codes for CASSDRGSDSPLHF.

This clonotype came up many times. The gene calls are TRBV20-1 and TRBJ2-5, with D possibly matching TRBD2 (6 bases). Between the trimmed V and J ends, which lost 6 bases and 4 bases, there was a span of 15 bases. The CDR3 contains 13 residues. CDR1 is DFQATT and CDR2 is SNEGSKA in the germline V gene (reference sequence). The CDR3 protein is CSAGGVRLETQYF. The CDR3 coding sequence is TGCAGTGCGGGAGGAGTTCGATTAGAGACCCAGTACTTC.

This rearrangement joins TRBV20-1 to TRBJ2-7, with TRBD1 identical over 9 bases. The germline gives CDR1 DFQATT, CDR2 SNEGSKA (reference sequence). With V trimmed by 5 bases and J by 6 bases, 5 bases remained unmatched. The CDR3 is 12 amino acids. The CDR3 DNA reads TGCAGTGCTCTCACAGGGGGCGGCGAGCAGTACTTC. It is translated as CSALTGGGEQYF.

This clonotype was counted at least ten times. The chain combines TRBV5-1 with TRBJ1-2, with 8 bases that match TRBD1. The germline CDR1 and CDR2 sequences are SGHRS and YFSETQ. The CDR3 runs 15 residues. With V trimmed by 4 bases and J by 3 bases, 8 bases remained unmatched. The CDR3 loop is CASSTGTGLDYGYTF. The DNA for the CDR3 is TGCGCCAGCAGCACCGGGACAGGTCTCGACTATGGCTACACCTTC.

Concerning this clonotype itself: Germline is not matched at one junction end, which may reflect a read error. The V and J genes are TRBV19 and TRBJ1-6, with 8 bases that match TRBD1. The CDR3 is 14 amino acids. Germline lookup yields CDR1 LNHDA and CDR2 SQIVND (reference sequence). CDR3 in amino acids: CTSRTGPENSPLHF. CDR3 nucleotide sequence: TGTACCAGTAGGACAGGGCCTGAAAATTCACCCCTCCACTTT.

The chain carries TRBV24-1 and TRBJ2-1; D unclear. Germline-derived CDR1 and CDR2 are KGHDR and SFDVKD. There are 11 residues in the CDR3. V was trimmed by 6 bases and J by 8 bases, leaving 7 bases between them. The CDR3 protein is CATSQTYEQFF. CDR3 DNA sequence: TGTGCCACCAGTCAGACCTATGAGCAGTTCTTC.

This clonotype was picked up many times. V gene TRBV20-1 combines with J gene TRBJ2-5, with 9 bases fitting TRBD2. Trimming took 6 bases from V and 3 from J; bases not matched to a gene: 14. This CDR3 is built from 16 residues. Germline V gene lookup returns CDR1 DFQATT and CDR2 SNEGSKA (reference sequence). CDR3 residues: CSARPFMTSGKETQYF. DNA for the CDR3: TGCAGTGCGAGGCCCTTCATGACTAGCGGAAAAGAGACCCAGTACTTC.

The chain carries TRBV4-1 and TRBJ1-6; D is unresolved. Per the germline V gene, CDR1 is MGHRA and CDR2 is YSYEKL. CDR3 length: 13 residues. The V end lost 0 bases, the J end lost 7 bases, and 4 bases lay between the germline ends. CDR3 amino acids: CASSQEENSPLHF. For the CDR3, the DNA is TGCGCCAGCAGCCAAGAAGAGAATTCACCCCTCCACTTT.

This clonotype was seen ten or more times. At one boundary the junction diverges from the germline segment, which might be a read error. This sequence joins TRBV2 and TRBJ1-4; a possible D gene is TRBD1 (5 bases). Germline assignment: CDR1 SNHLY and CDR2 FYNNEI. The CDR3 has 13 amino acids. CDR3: CARSDSSNEKLFF. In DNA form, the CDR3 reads TGTGCCAGGAGTGACAGCTCCAATGAAAAACTGTTTTTT.

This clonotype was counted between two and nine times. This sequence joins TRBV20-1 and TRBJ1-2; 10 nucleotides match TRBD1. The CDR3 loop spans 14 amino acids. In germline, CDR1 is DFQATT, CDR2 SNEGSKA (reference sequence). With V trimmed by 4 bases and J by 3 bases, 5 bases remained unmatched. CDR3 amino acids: CSATMTGGHYGYTF. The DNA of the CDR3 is TGCAGTGCTACGATGACAGGGGGCCACTATGGCTACACCTTC.

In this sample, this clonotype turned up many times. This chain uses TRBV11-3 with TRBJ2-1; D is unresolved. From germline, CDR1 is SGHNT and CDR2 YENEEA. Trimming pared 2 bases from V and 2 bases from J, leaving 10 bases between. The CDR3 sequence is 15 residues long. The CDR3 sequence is CASSLSRKTYNEQFF. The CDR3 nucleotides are TGTGCCAGCAGCTTAAGTAGGAAGACCTACAATGAGCAGTTCTTC.